A single sample gave rise to the 28 T cell receptor beta chains below, sequenced in a study of regulatory T cells in long-lasting Graves disease. For TCR beta, libraries came from iRepertoire HTBI primers and Arm-PCR of CDR3 regions. TCRdb itself ran the multiplex PCR reads through MiXCR, one entry per CDR3 protein. This table has approximately 470,000 distinct CDR3 sequences, less than 25% appearing once. As for time point: persistent/refractory GD, antithyroid drugs over 5 years with positive TRAb. Extracted PBMC RNA gave rise to the TCR library. This sample comprised peripheral blood mononuclear cells (PBMCs), obtained when the disease was refractory, from a patient treated with antithyroid drugs. The receptors derive from a female donor with Graves disease.

In this sample, this clonotype turned up a few times. The chain couples TRBV6-1 to TRBJ2-7; no definite D call. The CDR3 covers 13 residues. V was cut by 4 bases and J by 4 bases, with 11 bases left in between. Germline V lookup: CDR1 MNHNS, CDR2 SASEGT. The CDR3 sequence is CASSAGRKYEQYF. Here the CDR3 DNA reads TGTGCCAGCAGTGCCGGTCGGAAGTACGAGCAGTACTTC.

This clonotype was found a few times. The V call is TRBV18, the J call TRBJ1-1; TRBD1 matches at 9 bases. Germline trimming cut 3 bases from V and 7 bases from J; bases unmatched to any gene: 6. The length of the CDR3 is 14 residues. Germline loops: CDR1 KGHSH, CDR2 LQKENI. The CDR3 DNA follows: TGTGCCAGCTCACCGGGACAGGGCGTTAATGAAGCTTTCTTT. Translation gives CASSPGQGVNEAFF. Supplemented by reference TRBV18 and TRBJ1-1, the full variable domain reads NAGVMQNPRHLVRRRGQEARLRCSPMKGHSHVYWYRQLPEEGLKFMVYLQKENIIDESGMPKERFSAEFPKEGPSILRIQQVVRGDSAAYFCASSPGQGVNEAFFGQGTRLTVV.

V is TRBV5-1 and J is TRBJ2-7; the D gene could be TRBD1 or TRBD2 (5 bases each). V lost 4 bases and J 3 bases, leaving 17 bases between the germline ends. CDR3 length equals 15 residues. The V gene's germline CDR1 is SGHRS and CDR2 YFSETQ. CDR3 nucleotide sequence: TGCGCCAGCAGCGAACCCGGGACGGGGCACTACGAGCAGTACTTC. Translation gives CASSEPGTGHYEQYF. The full variable domain, with the rest looked up from reference TRBV5-1 and TRBJ2-7, is KAGVTQTPRYLIKTRGQQVTLSCSPISGHRSVSWYQQTPGQGLQFLFEYFSETQRNKGNFPGRFSGRQFSNSRSEMNVSTLELGDSALYLCASSEPGTGHYEQYFGPGTRLTVT.

The V and J genes are TRBV28 and TRBJ2-1; 8 nucleotides align to TRBD1. Germline CDR1 is MDHEN and CDR2 is SYDVKM. V was clipped by 6 bases and J by 9 bases; unmatched bases: 13. The CDR3 has 15 amino acids. The CDR3 sequence is CASSVPWQGASEQFF. The CDR3 coding sequence is TGTGCCAGCAGCGTCCCGTGGCAGGGGGCAAGTGAGCAGTTCTTC.

This clonotype was found many times. The chain links TRBV28 to TRBJ2-7, with a tentative D call TRBD1 (6 bases). There are 12 residues in the CDR3. V lost 7 bases to trimming and J lost 3 bases, with 10 bases between them. In germline, CDR1 is MDHEN, CDR2 SYDVKM. The CDR3 nucleotides are TGTGCCAGCATGGCCAGGGGCTACGAGCAGTACTTC. It translates to CASMARGYEQYF.

The rearrangement uses TRBV28 and TRBJ2-3, with 9 bases that match TRBD2. Germline V CDR1 and CDR2: MDHEN, SYDVKM. The CDR3 consists of 16 residues. V shed 5 bases, J shed 2 bases, and the junction held 8 bases outside the gene matches. CDR3 amino acids: CASSAMTSGYTDTQYF. CDR3 sequence (DNA): TGTGCCAGCAGTGCCATGACTAGCGGATACACAGATACGCAGTATTTT.

The V call is TRBV4-2, the J call TRBJ1-2; possibly TRBD1 for D (6 bases). The CDR3 spans 18 residues. Germline loops: CDR1 LGHNA, CDR2 YNFKEQ. The ends were cut back, 0 bases at V and 5 bases at J, with 22 bases in the middle. The CDR3, as DNA: TGTGCCAGCAGCCAAGAAGGATTCGGGGGCTTGGATTTGTATGGCTACACCTTC. It codes for CASSQEGFGGLDLYGYTF.

Worth noting for this clonotype: A much larger clone lies a single base off, so this may be a read error. The V call is TRBV5-8, the J call TRBJ2-5; weak D call: TRBD1 (6 bases). V was pared by 4 bases and J by 5 bases, with 21 bases between. This CDR3 region has 16 residues. From germline, CDR1 is SGHTS and CDR2 YDEGEE. The CDR3 coding sequence is TGTGCCAGCAGCCAGGGGTTCGTAGACCCGGGGGAGACCCAGTACTTC. Translated, it gives CASSQGFVDPGETQYF.

Worth noting for this clonotype: It may be a read error: a sequence one base away is much more abundant. The V and J genes are TRBV7-2 and TRBJ2-7, with 10 bases that match TRBD2. The CDR3 runs to 15 residues. Trimming cost V 1 base and J 5 bases; bases outside gene matches: 5. Germline CDR1 SGHTA, CDR2 FQGNSA. The DNA of the CDR3 is TGTGCCAGCAGCTTAGGGGCTAGCGGGAGTAACGAGCAGTACTTC. Protein sequence: CASSLGASGSNEQYF.

In its sample, this clonotype was seen many times. The V call is TRBV2, the J call TRBJ1-2; 10 bases are a match to TRBD1. This CDR3 comprises 15 residues. The germline V gene encodes CDR1 SNHLY and CDR2 FYNNEI. Germline trimming cut 2 bases from V and 7 bases from J; bases unmatched to any gene: 7. The chain's CDR3 is CASSERQTGGSGYTF. For the CDR3, the DNA is TGTGCCAGCAGTGAAAGACAGACAGGGGGCTCTGGCTACACCTTC.

At least ten counts were recorded for this clonotype. The V call is TRBV10-3, the J call TRBJ1-1, with a possible D match to TRBD1 (5 bases). Germline V gene data show CDR1 as ENHRY and CDR2 as SYGVKD. Trimming took 0 bases from V and 11 from J, leaving 22 bases between them. This CDR3 comprises 16 residues. CDR3 coding DNA: TGTGCCATCAGTGAGTCTATCCCCCAGGGCCGACAGCCTGCTTTCTTT. Translation gives CAISESIPQGRQPAFF.

This clonotype was observed a handful of times. The rearrangement joins TRBV19 to TRBJ1-5, with D uncertain. Per the germline V gene, CDR1 is LNHDA and CDR2 is SQIVND (reference sequence). The CDR3 has 17 residues. V lost 5 bases and J lost 3, with 20 bases in between. The CDR3 DNA follows: TGTGCCAGTAGTCCCGGACGCCTAACCCCAATCAATCAGCCCCAGCATTTT. Its translation: CASSPGRLTPINQPQHF.

In its sample, this clonotype was seen a few times. The chain recombines TRBV19 with TRBJ2-7, with 8 positions matching TRBD2. V lost 5 bases, J lost 5 bases, and 14 bases stayed unmatched. This CDR3 comprises 16 residues. Looked up from germline, CDR1 is LNHDA and CDR2 is SQIVND (reference sequence). In DNA, the CDR3 is TGTGCCAGTAGTGGGGTCCTCGCGGGAGGTGGGAACGAGCAGTACTTC. Its translation: CASSGVLAGGGNEQYF.

The chain couples TRBV20-1 to TRBJ2-2; TRBD2 matches at 10 bases. The germline CDR1 and CDR2 sequences are DFQATT and SNEGSKA (reference sequence). The CDR3 has 15 residues. V trimming: 3 bases; J trimming: 6 bases; junction bases outside the gene matches: 7. The DNA for the CDR3 is TGCAGTGCTAGTCCTTCACTAGCGGGATCCGGGGAGCTGTTTTTT. Translated: CSASPSLAGSGELFF.

The chain uses TRBV6-1 and TRBJ2-7; 9 nucleotides match TRBD2. The CDR3 spans 15 residues. Germline V lookup: CDR1 MNHNS, CDR2 SASEGT. The ends lost 6 bases at V and 6 bases at J; junction bases unmatched: 12. CDR3 bases: TGTGCCAGCAGCACCCGGGAAGCGGGGGGCCCCGAGCAGTACTTC. Protein product: CASSTREAGGPEQYF.

This clonotype was detected a few times. The rearrangement uses TRBV30 and TRBJ1-6; D is undetermined. This CDR3 has 13 amino acids. Germline values: CDR1 GTSNPN, CDR2 SVGIG (reference sequence). V lost 3 bases, J lost 10 bases, and 13 bases lay in between. CDR3 DNA: TGTGCCTGGAGACTGGAGGGTTCCTCACCCCTCCACTTT. Encoded protein: CAWRLEGSSPLHF.

This clonotype was observed at least ten times. The V call is TRBV28, the J call TRBJ1-1; tentative D call: TRBD1 (5 bases). This CDR3 region has 13 residues. Germline loops: CDR1 MDHEN, CDR2 SYDVKM. Trimming pared 2 bases from V and 4 bases from J, leaving 8 bases between. The CDR3 loop is CASSLQGPTEAFF. CDR3 sequence (DNA): TGTGCCAGCAGTTTACAGGGTCCCACTGAAGCTTTCTTT. The full variable domain, completed using reference TRBV28 and TRBJ1-1, is DVKVTQSSRYLVKRTGEKVFLECVQDMDHENMFWYRQDPGLGLRLIYFSYDVKMKEKGDIPEGYSVSREKKERFSLILESASTNQTSMYLCASSLQGPTEAFFGQGTRLTVV.

This clonotype has only a few counts. The V gene is TRBV6-5, the J gene TRBJ1-1, with D possibly TRBD1 on 6 matching bases. Trimming left V 4 bases short and J 4 bases short, with 16 bases between. There are 15 residues in the CDR3. Germline values: CDR1 MNHEY, CDR2 SVGAGI. CDR3 residues: CASSSPGALVTEAFF. DNA for the CDR3: TGTGCCAGCAGTTCGCCAGGGGCGCTGGTCACTGAAGCTTTCTTT.

This clonotype was found a few times. The chain joins TRBV5-1 to TRBJ2-3; 14 nucleotides align to TRBD2. This CDR3 comprises 16 residues. With 7 bases clipped from V and 4 bases from J, the junction kept 8 bases outside the gene matches. Germline V gene data show CDR1 as SGHRS and CDR2 as YFSETQ. The CDR3 coding sequence is TGCGCCAGCTTCGGGACTAGCGGGAGTTTCGCAGATACGCAGTATTTT. Translating it yields CASFGTSGSFADTQYF.

This clonotype was counted many times. V gene TRBV12-3 or TRBV12-4 combines with J gene TRBJ1-6; weak D call: TRBD1 (5 bases). This CDR3 region has 13 residues. Trimming removed 2 bases from V and 9 bases from J, with 8 bases in between. Here the CDR3 reads CASSLQGSSPLHF. CDR3 nucleotide sequence: TGTGCCAGCAGTTTACAGGGTAGTTCACCCCTCCACTTT.

In its sample, this clonotype was seen once. A much larger clone lies a single base off, so this may be a read error. This chain uses TRBV6-1 with TRBJ1-6; the D is unclear. This CDR3 is 20 amino acids long. CDR1 and CDR2 (germline): MNHNS, SASEGT. Trimming took 7 bases from V and 0 from J, leaving 25 bases between them. The CDR3 nucleotides are TGTGCCAGCAAACCGCGTAGACCTTCCCCTTCGGCCTCCTATAATTCACCCCTCCACTTT. Protein: CASKPRRPSPSASYNSPLHF.

This clonotype showed up many times. CDR3 sequence: CASSPGAGLTSSYEQYF. The DNA for the CDR3 is TGTGCCAGCAGCCCAGGGGCGGGACTCACGAGCTCCTACGAGCAGTACTTC. The chain links TRBV12-3 or TRBV12-4 to TRBJ2-7; D may be TRBD1 or TRBD2 (6 bases each). V dropped 6 bases and J dropped 0 bases, with 21 bases sitting between them. CDR3 length: 17 amino acids.

This clonotype was detected ten times or more. V and J are TRBV5-1 and TRBJ2-7; maybe TRBD2 (5 bases). This CDR3 has 15 residues. The V end was cut by 6 bases, the J end by 0 bases, with 16 bases between. The germline V gene has CDR1 SGHRS and CDR2 YFSETQ. The CDR3 DNA reads TGCGCCAGCACTCGAGAGGGCCGCTCCTCCTACGAGCAGTACTTC. Protein: CASTREGRSSYEQYF.

The chain recombines TRBV30 with TRBJ2-2; D may be TRBD2 (6 bases). The germline CDR1 and CDR2 sequences are GTSNPN and SVGIG (reference sequence). With 5 bases removed from V and 1 base from J, the gap between germline ends came to 8 bases. The CDR3 totals 13 residues. The CDR3 nucleotides are TGTGCCTGGGGGGACTGGAACACCGGGGAGCTGTTTTTT. This sequence encodes CAWGDWNTGELFF.

There are a few counts of this clonotype. The V and J genes are TRBV5-6 and TRBJ1-2; TRBD1 matches at 9 bases. With 2 bases clipped from V and 2 bases from J, the junction kept 7 bases outside the gene matches. This CDR3 region has 16 residues. Germline V gene lookup returns CDR1 SGHDT and CDR2 YYEEEE. CDR3 sequence: CASSFGTGGLNYGYTF. The CDR3 DNA reads as TGTGCCAGCAGCTTCGGAACAGGGGGCTTGAACTATGGCTACACCTTC. The entire variable domain, with the rest obtained from reference TRBV5-6 and TRBJ1-2, is as follows: DAGVTQSPTHLIKTRGQQVTLRCSPKSGHDTVSWYQQALGQGPQFIFQYYEEEERQRGNFPDRFSGHQFPNYSSELNVNALLLGDSALYLCASSFGTGGLNYGYTFGSGTRLTVV.

Many counts were recorded for this clonotype. This chain links TRBV28 with TRBJ2-4, with 12 positions matching TRBD2. Trimming cost V 4 bases and J 7 bases; bases outside gene matches: 11. In germline, CDR1 is MDHEN, CDR2 SYDVKM. CDR3 size: 17 residues. The CDR3 DNA follows: TGTGCCAGCAGTTCACGACTAGCGGGAGTTCGGAATAACATTCAGTACTTC. Translation gives CASSSRLAGVRNNIQYF.

The chain carries TRBV25-1 and TRBJ2-5; no definite D call. V was cut by 5 bases and J by 0 bases, with 16 bases left in between. This CDR3 spans 16 amino acids. Germline lookup yields CDR1 MGHDK and CDR2 SYGVNS. Written as DNA, the CDR3 is TGTGCCAGCAGTACCCCGGTGGTCAGTCACCAAGAGACCCAGTACTTC. It codes for CASSTPVVSHQETQYF.

The chain uses TRBV20-1 and TRBJ2-7; either TRBD1 or TRBD2 may supply D (5 bases each). CDR1 is DFQATT, CDR2 SNEGSKA, per germline (reference sequence). The germline V and J ends were trimmed by 1 base and 7 bases, with 20 bases remaining between them. This CDR3 contains 15 residues. The CDR3 coding sequence is TGCAGTGCTAGAGGGGGAACGGGGCTAGCTAAGGAGCAGTACTTC. It yields the protein CSARGGTGLAKEQYF.